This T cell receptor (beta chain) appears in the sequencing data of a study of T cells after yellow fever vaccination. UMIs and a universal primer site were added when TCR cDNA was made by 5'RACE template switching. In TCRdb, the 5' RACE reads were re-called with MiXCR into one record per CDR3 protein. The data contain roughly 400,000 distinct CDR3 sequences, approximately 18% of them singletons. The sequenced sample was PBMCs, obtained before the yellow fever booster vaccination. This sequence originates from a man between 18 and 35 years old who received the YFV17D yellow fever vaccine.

The CDR3 nucleotides read TGCAGTGCTAGACCTCGGGACAGGTACGAGCAGTACGTC. Translating gives CSARPRDRYEQYV. V and J are TRBV20-1 and TRBJ2-7; 8 bases line up with TRBD1. CDR1 DFQATT and CDR2 SNEGSKA come from the germline V gene (reference sequence). The V segment lost 2 bases and the J segment 4 bases; nucleotides outside the gene matches: 4. This CDR3 has 13 amino acids.